This TCR beta chain was identified in a study of T cells expressing NK-cell markers. The CDR3 loop spans 17 amino acids. CDR1 LGHNA and CDR2 YSLEER come from the germline V gene. As regards this clonotype: The antigen is unknown.

TCRdb re-called the 5' RACE reads and gives one entry per CDR3 protein, without DNA. This sample's table reports over 100,000 distinct CDR3 sequences. Broader study findings: Several donors likewise had their CD3+CD56-NKG2C+ fraction led by these clonotypes.

The sequenced sample consisted of blood T cells: a sorted CD56 or NKG2C T cell subset, CD4+ or CD8+ T cells, or bulk PBMC T cells (not recorded which). The gene calls are TRBV4-3 and TRBJ1-1; TCRdb's D call, TRBD1, is unchecked because there is no DNA. The TCR was taken from a woman aged 18 to 75 in good health. The chain's CDR3 is CASSQEYPLGSYAEAFF.